These 29 T cell receptor beta chains were sequenced from one sample in a study of blood T cell repertoires in COVID-19. The protocol was immunoSEQ multiplex PCR, while the TCRdb copy is restricted to in-frame clones and leaves out a portion. The sample shows tens of thousands of clones, around 80% of them seen only once. Sample: peripheral blood. These receptors all stem from a woman of 80 years or more with acute or convalescent COVID-19.

The rearrangement links TRBV5-1 to TRBJ1-6, with D unclear. Per the germline V gene, CDR1 is SGHRS and CDR2 is YFSETQ. Trimming stripped 4 bases from V and 8 bases from J, with 10 bases between. CDR3 length: 13 amino acids. This CDR3 reads CASSLKLDSPLHF. The CDR3 coding sequence is TGCGCCAGCAGCCTCAAATTAGATTCACCCCTCCACTTT. Variable domain in full (rest from reference TRBV5-1 and TRBJ1-6): KAGVTQTPRYLIKTRGQQVTLSCSPISGHRSVSWYQQTPGQGLQFLFEYFSETQRNKGNFPGRFSGRQFSNSRSEMNVSTLELGDSALYLCASSLKLDSPLHFGNGTRLTVT.

This chain uses TRBV4-1 with TRBJ1-1; 9 nucleotides align to TRBD1. CDR3 length: 15 residues. Germline assignment: CDR1 MGHRA and CDR2 YSYEKL. V trimming: 1 base; J trimming: 3 bases; junction bases outside the gene matches: 3. The CDR3 region has the DNA TGCGCCAGCAGCCAAGGACAGGGGGGGTACACTGAAGCTTTCTTT. Protein: CASSQGQGGYTEAFF.

The gene calls are TRBV29-1 and TRBJ2-7; perhaps TRBD1 as D (6 bases). The CDR3 has 13 residues. V shed 5 bases and J shed 5 bases, with 16 bases lying between them. Germline-derived CDR1 and CDR2 are SQVTM and ANQGSEA. CDR3 region: CSVSWGQKDEQYF. The CDR3 nucleotides are TGCAGCGTTTCTTGGGGACAAAAGGACGAGCAGTACTTC.

V and J are TRBV19 and TRBJ2-2; possible D gene TRBD2, 6 bases. Trimming shortened V by 8 bases and J by 0 bases, and 13 bases separated the two germline ends. CDR3 length equals 15 residues. Germline values: CDR1 LNHDA, CDR2 SQIVND (reference sequence). In DNA form, the CDR3 reads TGTGCCAGTTCTAGCGCCCCCGCGAACACCGGGGAGCTGTTTTTT. Translating gives CASSSAPANTGELFF.

The rearrangement uses TRBV4-1 and TRBJ1-4; 8 positions match TRBD1. In germline, CDR1 is MGHRA, CDR2 YSYEKL. The CDR3 extends over 15 amino acids. The trim removed 4 bases at V and 8 bases at J, leaving 9 bases unmatched. CDR3 DNA: TGCGCCAGCAGCCGAGGGACAGGACGATGGGAAAAACTGTTTTTT. Translation gives CASSRGTGRWEKLFF.

The chain employs TRBV18 and TRBJ2-1; D is uncertain. CDR3 size: 16 residues. V gave up 2 bases and J gave up 5 bases, with 16 bases separating them. Per the germline V gene, CDR1 is KGHSH and CDR2 is LQKENI. CDR3 nucleotide sequence: TGTGCCAGCTCACCAAATACGGTAGCCTCAAACAATGAGCAGTTCTTC. Translation: CASSPNTVASNNEQFF. The full variable domain, rest sourced from reference TRBV18 and TRBJ2-1, is NAGVMQNPRHLVRRRGQEARLRCSPMKGHSHVYWYRQLPEEGLKFMVYLQKENIIDESGMPKERFSAEFPKEGPSILRIQQVVRGDSAAYFCASSPNTVASNNEQFFGPGTRLTVL.

The V call is TRBV6-5, the J call TRBJ1-5; D is uncertain. This CDR3 comprises 15 residues. Germline V lookup: CDR1 MNHEY, CDR2 SVGAGI. Trimming pared 5 bases from V and 0 bases from J, leaving 11 bases between. This chain's CDR3 is CASSISLYSNQPQHF. The CDR3 nucleotides are TGTGCCAGCAGTATTTCTCTCTATAGCAATCAGCCCCAGCATTTT.

This chain uses TRBV19 with TRBJ1-4, with D tentatively TRBD1 (5 bases). The CDR3 is 14 amino acids. Germline V gives CDR1 LNHDA, CDR2 SQIVND (reference sequence). Trimming took off 3 bases at V and 8 bases at J, with 13 bases between the two ends. For the CDR3, the DNA is TGTGCCAGTAGTATGGGGGTTCGGGGGGAAAAACTGTTTTTT. Translated: CASSMGVRGEKLFF. The full variable domain, in which reference TRBV19 and TRBJ1-4 provide the parts outside the CDR3, is DGGITQSPKYLFRKEGQNVTLSCEQNLNHDAMYWYRQDPGQGLRLIYYSQIVNDFQKGDIAEGYSVSREKKESFPLTVTSAQKNPTAFYLCASSMGVRGEKLFFGSGTQLSVL.

The chain combines TRBV28 with TRBJ2-5; 9 bases are shared with TRBD2. Trimming removed 3 bases from V and 5 bases from J; junction bases left unmatched: 4. The CDR3 has 14 residues. Looked up from germline, CDR1 is MDHEN and CDR2 is SYDVKM. The CDR3 nucleotides are TGTGCCAGCAGTTTTGCGGGAGGGACGGAGACCCAGTACTTC. It is translated as CASSFAGGTETQYF.

V is TRBV5-1 and J is TRBJ2-4; tentative D call: TRBD2 (5 bases). The CDR3 totals 15 residues. Trimming removed 0 bases at V and 2 bases at J, with 9 bases between. Germline lookup yields CDR1 SGHRS and CDR2 YFSETQ. The CDR3 DNA is TGCGCCAGCAGCTTGGGAGGGAGTTCCAAAAACATTCAGTACTTC. Translation: CASSLGGSSKNIQYF.

This sequence joins TRBV7-9 and TRBJ1-3; the D is unclear. The CDR3 length is 16 residues. Germline CDR1 is SEHNR and CDR2 is FQNEAQ (reference sequence). Deletions cut 5 bases from V and 4 bases from J, with 18 bases between. CDR3 sequence: CASSQILSGSGNTIYF. The CDR3 bases are TGTGCCAGCAGCCAAATTTTATCGGGATCCGGAAACACCATATATTTT.

The V gene is TRBV24-1, the J gene TRBJ1-2; unclear D gene. The length of the CDR3 is 14 residues. Looked up from germline, CDR1 is KGHDR and CDR2 is SFDVKD. V lost 3 bases and J lost 6, with 13 bases in between. The CDR3 region is CATSDEQSVHGYTF. The CDR3 DNA sequence: TGTGCCACCAGTGATGAACAGTCAGTCCATGGCTACACCTTC.

The chain links TRBV2 to TRBJ2-7; the D gene is possibly TRBD1 (6 bases). V shed 7 bases and J shed 4 bases, with 14 bases lying between them. This CDR3 is built from 13 residues. The germline V gene has CDR1 SNHLY and CDR2 FYNNEI. CDR3 loop: CASIPGTTYEQYF. The CDR3 DNA sequence: TGTGCCAGCATTCCCGGGACAACTTACGAGCAGTACTTC. Together with reference TRBV2 and TRBJ2-7, the CDR3 gives the full variable domain: EPEVTQTPSHQVTQMGQEVILRCVPISNHLYFYWYRQILGQKVEFLVSFYNNEISEKSEIFDDQFSVERPDGSNFTLKIRSTKLEDSAMYFCASIPGTTYEQYFGPGTRLTVT.

The chain links TRBV15 to TRBJ1-5, with D uncertain. The V and J ends lost 1 base and 3 bases respectively, with 10 bases between them. The germline gives CDR1 LNHNV, CDR2 YYDKDF (reference sequence). The CDR3 contains 15 residues. The CDR3 loop is CATSRGRQPNQPQHF. The CDR3 coding sequence is TGTGCCACCAGCAGAGGGAGGCAGCCCAATCAGCCCCAGCATTTT. Supplemented by reference TRBV15 and TRBJ1-5, the full variable domain reads DAMVIQNPRYQVTQFGKPVTLSCSQTLNHNVMYWYQQKSSQAPKLLFHYYDKDFNNEADTPDNFQSRRPNTSFCFLDIRSPGLGDTAMYLCATSRGRQPNQPQHFGDGTRLSIL.

V usage is TRBV6-6 and J usage is TRBJ2-3, with 9 bases fitting TRBD2. Germline V gene data show CDR1 as MNHNY and CDR2 as SVGAGI (reference sequence). CDR3 length: 14 residues. V lost 8 bases to trimming and J lost 3 bases; unmatched junction nucleotides: 6. The chain's CDR3 is CASRRGGDTDTQYF. The CDR3 bases are TGTGCCAGCCGGCGGGGGGGGGATACAGATACGCAGTATTTT.

The chain is built from TRBV5-1 and TRBJ2-3; 9 nucleotides agree with TRBD1. The CDR3 has 15 residues. Per germline, CDR1 SGHRS and CDR2 YFSETQ. J was trimmed by 3 bases and V by 0 bases; bases with no gene match: 2. CDR3 nucleotide sequence: TGCGCCAGCAGCTTGGGACAGGGGGGAACAGATACGCAGTATTTT. Translating it yields CASSLGQGGTDTQYF.

The V and J genes are TRBV3-1 (or the pseudogene TRBV3-2) and TRBJ2-3; 8 bases are a match to TRBD2. Unmatched junction bases numbered 8, after V lost 3 bases and J lost 3 bases. Germline V gives CDR1 LGHDT, CDR2 YNNKEL (reference sequence). This CDR3 is built from 16 residues. In nucleotides, the CDR3 is TGTGCCAGCAGCCATGCCGGGACTAGGTTAACAGATACGCAGTATTTT. Protein: CASSHAGTRLTDTQYF.

The sample holds many counts of this clone. The V and J genes are TRBV28 and TRBJ2-2; perhaps TRBD2 as D (5 bases). This CDR3 comprises 15 residues. V lost 3 bases to trimming and J lost 2 bases, with 10 bases between them. The germline V gene encodes CDR1 MDHEN and CDR2 SYDVKM. CDR3 nucleotide sequence: TGTGCCAGCAGTTTTTCGGGATCCAACACCGGGGAGCTGTTTTTT. It specifies CASSFSGSNTGELFF.

The chain links TRBV28 to TRBJ2-5, with 7 nucleotides matching TRBD1. The CDR3 has 14 residues. Germline V CDR1 and CDR2: MDHEN, SYDVKM. With V trimmed by 5 bases and J by 1 base, 4 bases remained unmatched. CDR3 sequence (DNA): TGTGCCAGCAGTCCGGGACAGAGCCAAGAGACCCAGTACTTC. It encodes CASSPGQSQETQYF.

This clone was counted only a few times. J is TRBJ1-5 and V is TRBV28, with a possible D match to TRBD1 (5 bases). The V gene lost 7 bases and the J gene lost 7 bases, with 17 bases spanning the gap. Per the germline V gene, CDR1 is MDHEN and CDR2 is SYDVKM. This CDR3 comprises 14 residues. The chain's CDR3 is CASTPGRGRQPQHF. The CDR3 DNA sequence: TGTGCCAGCACCCCAGGGAGGGGAAGGCAGCCCCAGCATTTT.

V is TRBV28 and J is TRBJ1-2; a weak D match, TRBD1 (5 bases). The ends were cut back, 2 bases at V and 4 bases at J, with 20 bases in the middle. Germline V gives CDR1 MDHEN, CDR2 SYDVKM. The CDR3 has 17 amino acids. Here the CDR3 reads CASSLRNGGSITYGYTF. CDR3 coding DNA: TGTGCCAGCAGTTTAAGGAACGGGGGATCTATCACCTATGGCTACACCTTC.

The CDR3 DNA sequence: TGTGCCAGCAGCCCCACGGGAAACACTGAAGCTTTCTTT. It translates to CASSPTGNTEAFF. This sequence joins TRBV7-2 and TRBJ1-1; D gene unclear. Germline V CDR1 and CDR2: SGHTA, FQGNSA. V shed 5 bases and J shed 2 bases, with 9 bases lying between them. This CDR3 contains 13 residues.

V gene TRBV7-2 combines with J gene TRBJ2-3; D is undetermined. In germline, CDR1 is SGHTA, CDR2 FQGNSA. Trimming pared 3 bases from V and 0 bases from J, leaving 7 bases between. This CDR3 contains 14 residues. The CDR3 DNA sequence: TGTGCCAGCAGCTTCGGGTATAGCACAGATACGCAGTATTTT. It specifies CASSFGYSTDTQYF.

This chain uses TRBV20-1 with TRBJ2-2; TRBD1 agrees at 7 bases. Germline V gene data show CDR1 as DFQATT and CDR2 as SNEGSKA (reference sequence). Trimming removed 3 bases from V and 0 bases from J; junction bases left unmatched: 1. The CDR3 length is 14 residues. Here the CDR3 reads CSASQGANTGELFF. CDR3 DNA sequence: TGCAGTGCTAGTCAGGGGGCGAACACCGGGGAGCTGTTTTTT.

This clone was found once. The chain combines TRBV24-1 with TRBJ2-3; D perhaps matches TRBD2 (7 bases). The CDR3 totals 17 residues. V lost 6 bases to trimming and J lost 0 bases, with 18 bases between them. Looked up from germline, CDR1 is KGHDR and CDR2 is SFDVKD. The CDR3 nucleotides are TGTGCCACCAGTTCGGGGGGCTGGGGCCTTAGCACAGATACGCAGTATTTT. Protein product: CATSSGGWGLSTDTQYF.

The chain combines TRBV7-2 with TRBJ2-1, with D possibly being TRBD2 (6 bases). Trimming pared 3 bases from V and 1 base from J, leaving 7 bases between. The CDR3 loop spans 14 amino acids. Looked up from germline, CDR1 is SGHTA and CDR2 is FQGNSA. Here the CDR3 reads CASSFSGSYNEQFF. The DNA for the CDR3 is TGTGCCAGCAGCTTTAGCGGTTCCTACAATGAGCAGTTCTTC.

V usage is TRBV5-1 and J usage is TRBJ2-7, with 11 bases identical to TRBD1. V lost 7 bases to trimming and J lost 4 bases; unmatched junction nucleotides: 7. The V gene's germline CDR1 is SGHRS and CDR2 YFSETQ. This CDR3 comprises 14 residues. The CDR3 nucleotides are TGCGCCAGCGGACGCGGGACAGGGGGATACGAGCAGTACTTC. This translates into CASGRGTGGYEQYF.

The chain combines TRBV19 with TRBJ2-3; 11 bases are a match to TRBD2. Germline lookup yields CDR1 LNHDA and CDR2 SQIVND (reference sequence). The CDR3 runs 17 residues. Trimming took 6 bases from V and 2 from J; bases not matched to a gene: 10. CDR3: CASRSRTSGHLTDTQYF. The CDR3 region has the DNA TGTGCCAGTAGGTCCCGGACTAGCGGGCATCTCACAGATACGCAGTATTTT.

The J gene is TRBJ2-5, the V gene TRBV18, with 7 bases that match TRBD2. The CDR3 covers 13 residues. Looked up from germline, CDR1 is KGHSH and CDR2 is LQKENI. V shed 3 bases and J 5 bases; nucleotides not matched to a gene: 3. The CDR3 loop reads CASSPQGGETQYF. The CDR3, as DNA: TGTGCCAGCTCACCGCAGGGAGGGGAGACCCAGTACTTC.